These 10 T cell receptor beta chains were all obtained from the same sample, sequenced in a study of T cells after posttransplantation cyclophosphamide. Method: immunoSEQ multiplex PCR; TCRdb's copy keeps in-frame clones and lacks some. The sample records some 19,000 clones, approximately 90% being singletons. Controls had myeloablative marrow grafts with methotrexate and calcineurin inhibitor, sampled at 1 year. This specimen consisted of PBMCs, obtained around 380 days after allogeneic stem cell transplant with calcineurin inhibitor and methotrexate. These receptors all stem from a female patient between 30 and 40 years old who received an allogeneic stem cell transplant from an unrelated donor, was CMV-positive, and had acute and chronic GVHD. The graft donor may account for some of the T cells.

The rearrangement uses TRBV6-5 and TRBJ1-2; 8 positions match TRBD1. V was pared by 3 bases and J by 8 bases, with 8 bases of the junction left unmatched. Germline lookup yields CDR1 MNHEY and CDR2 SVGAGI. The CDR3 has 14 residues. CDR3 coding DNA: TGTGCCAGCAGTTATGCCGACAGGGGAGGAGGCTACACCTTC. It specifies CASSYADRGGGYTF.

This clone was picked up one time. The CDR3 spells CASSLMTPTSAEQFF. The CDR3 coding sequence is TGTGCCAGCAGCTTAATGACCCCTACTAGCGCTGAGCAGTTCTTC. This rearrangement joins TRBV13 to TRBJ2-1; 7 positions match TRBD2. The J segment lost 9 bases and the V segment lost 2 bases, leaving 10 bases of the junction unmatched. The CDR3 sequence is 15 residues long. CDR1 is PRHDT and CDR2 is FYEKMQ in the germline V gene (reference sequence).

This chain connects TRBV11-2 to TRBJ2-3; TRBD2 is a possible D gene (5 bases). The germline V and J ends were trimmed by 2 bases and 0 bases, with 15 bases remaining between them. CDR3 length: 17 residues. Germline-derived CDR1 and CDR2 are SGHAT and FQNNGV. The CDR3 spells CASSLRRTGTSTDTQYF. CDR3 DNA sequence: TGTGCCAGCAGCTTAAGACGGACTGGAACTAGCACAGATACGCAGTATTTT.

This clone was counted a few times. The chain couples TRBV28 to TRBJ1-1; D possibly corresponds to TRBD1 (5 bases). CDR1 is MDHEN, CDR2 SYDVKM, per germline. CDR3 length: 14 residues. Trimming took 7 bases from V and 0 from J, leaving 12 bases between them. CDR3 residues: CASKGQHMNTEAFF. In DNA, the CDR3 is TGTGCCAGCAAGGGGCAACACATGAACACTGAAGCTTTCTTT.

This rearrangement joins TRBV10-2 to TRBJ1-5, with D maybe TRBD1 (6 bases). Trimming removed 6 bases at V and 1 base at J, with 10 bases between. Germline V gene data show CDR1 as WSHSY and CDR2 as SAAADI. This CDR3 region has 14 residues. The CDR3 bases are TGCGCCAGCAGCCCAACAGGGAGCAATCAGCCCCAGCATTTT. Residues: CASSPTGSNQPQHF.

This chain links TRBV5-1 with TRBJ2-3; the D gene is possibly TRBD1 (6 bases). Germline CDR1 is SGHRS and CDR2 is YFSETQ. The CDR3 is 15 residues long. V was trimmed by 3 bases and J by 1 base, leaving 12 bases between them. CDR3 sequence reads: CASSYAKGGTDTQYF. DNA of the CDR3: TGCGCCAGCAGCTACGCCAAGGGGGGCACAGATACGCAGTATTTT.

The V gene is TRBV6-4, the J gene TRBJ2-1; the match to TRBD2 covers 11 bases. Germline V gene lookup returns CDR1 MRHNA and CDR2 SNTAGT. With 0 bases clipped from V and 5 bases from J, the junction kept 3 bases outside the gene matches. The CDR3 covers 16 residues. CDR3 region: CASSDSGSGRDNEQFF. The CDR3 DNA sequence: TGTGCCAGCAGTGACTCAGGTAGCGGGAGGGACAATGAGCAGTTCTTC.

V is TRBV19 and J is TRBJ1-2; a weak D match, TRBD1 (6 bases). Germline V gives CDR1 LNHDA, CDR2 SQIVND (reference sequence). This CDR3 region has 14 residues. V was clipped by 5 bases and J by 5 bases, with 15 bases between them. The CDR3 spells CASSADRALYGYTF. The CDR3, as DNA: TGTGCCAGTAGTGCGGACAGAGCCCTTTATGGCTACACCTTC. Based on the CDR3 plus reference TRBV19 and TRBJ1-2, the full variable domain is DGGITQSPKYLFRKEGQNVTLSCEQNLNHDAMYWYRQDPGQGLRLIYYSQIVNDFQKGDIAEGYSVSREKKESFPLTVTSAQKNPTAFYLCASSADRALYGYTFGSGTRLTVV.

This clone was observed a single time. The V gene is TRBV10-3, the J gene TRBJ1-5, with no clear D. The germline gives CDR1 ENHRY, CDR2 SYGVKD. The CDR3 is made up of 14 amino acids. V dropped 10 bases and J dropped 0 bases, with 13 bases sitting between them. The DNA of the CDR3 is TGTGCCACGTCGCAGACTAATAGCAATCAGCCCCAGCATTTT. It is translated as CATSQTNSNQPQHF.

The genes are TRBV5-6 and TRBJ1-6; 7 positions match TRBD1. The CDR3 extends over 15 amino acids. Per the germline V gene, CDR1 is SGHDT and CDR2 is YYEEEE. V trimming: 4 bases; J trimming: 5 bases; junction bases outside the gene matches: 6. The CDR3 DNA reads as TGTGCCAGCAGCCACGGACAGGTCGATAATTCACCCCTCCACTTT. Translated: CASSHGQVDNSPLHF.